Listed here are 17 T cell receptor beta chains from one sample, sequenced in a study of blood T cell repertoires in COVID-19. The protocol was immunoSEQ multiplex PCR, while the TCRdb copy is restricted to in-frame clones and leaves out a portion. The sample shows roughly 120,000 clones, 60% to 85% of them seen only once. The sequencing input was peripheral blood. These receptors originate from a man in his sixties or seventies with acute or convalescent COVID-19.

The chain carries TRBV6-2 or TRBV6-3 and TRBJ1-6; tentative D call: TRBD1 (6 bases). This CDR3 has 13 residues. Germline lookup yields CDR1 MNHEY and CDR2 SVGEGT. The V gene lost 6 bases and the J gene lost 8 bases, with 11 bases spanning the gap. The CDR3 DNA reads TGTGCCAGCAGCGACAGGTCTTATTCACCCCTCCACTTT. Its protein product is CASSDRSYSPLHF.

The rearrangement joins TRBV12-3 or TRBV12-4 to TRBJ2-1; D not resolved. This CDR3 spans 12 amino acids. V shed 1 base and J shed 8 bases, with 6 bases lying between them. This chain's CDR3 is CASSLDGYEQFF. The DNA of the CDR3 is TGTGCCAGCAGTTTAGACGGGTATGAGCAGTTCTTC.

This clone was counted once. The genes are TRBV27 and TRBJ2-3; 7 positions match TRBD1. After removal of 7 bases from V and 3 bases from J, the junction contained 7 bases not matched to a gene. This CDR3 comprises 14 residues. Germline CDR1 is MNHEY and CDR2 is SMNVEV (reference sequence). This chain's CDR3 is CASKSLGQTDTQYF. CDR3 nucleotide sequence: TGTGCCAGCAAAAGTTTGGGACAGACAGATACGCAGTATTTT.

A few counts support this clone. The same CDR3 arises from other DNA sequences in this sample as well. This sequence joins TRBV9 and TRBJ1-1; 8 bases line up with TRBD1. CDR1 and CDR2 from the germline V gene are SGDLS and YYNGEE. J gave up 1 base and V 2 bases, and 1 base lay outside the gene matches. This CDR3 spans 14 amino acids. CDR3 in amino acids: CASSVTGANTEAFF. Written as DNA, the CDR3 is TGTGCCAGCAGCGTGACAGGGGCGAACACTGAAGCTTTCTTT.

The CDR3 region has the DNA TGTGCCAGCTCCCCGACAGGGGTGGATCAGCCCCAGCATTTT. The encoded protein is CASSPTGVDQPQHF. This chain uses TRBV18 with TRBJ1-5; TRBD1 matches at 8 bases. J was trimmed by 5 bases and V by 6 bases; bases with no gene match: 6. This CDR3 is 14 amino acids long. Germline CDR1 KGHSH, CDR2 LQKENI.

V gene TRBV24-1 combines with J gene TRBJ2-1; 14 bases agree with TRBD2. With V trimmed by 2 bases and J by 4 bases, 6 bases remained unmatched. The CDR3 runs to 18 residues. Germline values: CDR1 KGHDR, CDR2 SFDVKD. The CDR3 sequence is CATSDSGLAGEAYNEQFF. CDR3 coding DNA: TGTGCCACCAGTGATTCGGGACTAGCGGGGGAGGCATACAATGAGCAGTTCTTC.

The CDR3, as DNA: TGCGCCAGCAGCCAACCTGAGCAGGGGGTCCTGACTTTC. Protein product: CASSQPEQGVLTF. This sequence joins TRBV4-3 and TRBJ2-6; D is perhaps TRBD1 (6 bases). This CDR3 contains 13 residues. V was clipped by 2 bases and J by 13 bases, with 12 bases between them. The germline CDR1 and CDR2 sequences are LGHNA and YSLEER.

The rearrangement uses TRBV6-2 or TRBV6-3 and TRBJ2-5; 10 bases align to TRBD2. The V and J ends lost 5 bases and 0 bases, in that order; junction bases with no gene match: 3. This CDR3 has 15 amino acids. Per germline, CDR1 MNHEY and CDR2 SVGEGT. This CDR3 is CASSLAGANQETQYF. The CDR3 bases are TGTGCCAGCAGTCTAGCGGGAGCTAACCAAGAGACCCAGTACTTC.

This chain links TRBV15 with TRBJ1-6; 9 positions agree with TRBD1. With 0 bases clipped from V and 11 bases from J, the junction kept 8 bases outside the gene matches. The length of the CDR3 is 16 residues. The germline V gene has CDR1 LNHNV and CDR2 YYDKDF (reference sequence). Written as DNA, the CDR3 is TGTGCCACCAGCAGAGATTCGGGACAGGGAAGCACACCCCTCCACTTT. It is translated as CATSRDSGQGSTPLHF. Filled out from reference TRBV15 and TRBJ1-6, the complete variable domain reads DAMVIQNPRYQVTQFGKPVTLSCSQTLNHNVMYWYQQKSSQAPKLLFHYYDKDFNNEADTPDNFQSRRPNTSFCFLDIRSPGLGDTAMYLCATSRDSGQGSTPLHFGNGTRLTVT.

This rearrangement joins TRBV29-1 to TRBJ2-3; unclear D gene. Germline values: CDR1 SQVTM, CDR2 ANQGSEA. Deletions cut 3 bases from V and 3 bases from J, with 10 bases between. The CDR3 has 13 residues. CDR3 in amino acids: CSVDLQTTDTQYF. DNA of the CDR3: TGCAGCGTTGATCTCCAGACTACAGATACGCAGTATTTT.

The chain is built from TRBV5-1 and TRBJ1-4; D is possibly TRBD1 (6 bases). Per the germline V gene, CDR1 is SGHRS and CDR2 is YFSETQ. The CDR3 covers 15 residues. V lost 4 bases and J lost 10, with 20 bases in between. CDR3 DNA: TGCGCCAGCAGCCAAGAACAGGGAAATATGGCAAAACTGTTTTTT. Translated: CASSQEQGNMAKLFF. The full variable domain, rest sourced from reference TRBV5-1 and TRBJ1-4, is KAGVTQTPRYLIKTRGQQVTLSCSPISGHRSVSWYQQTPGQGLQFLFEYFSETQRNKGNFPGRFSGRQFSNSRSEMNVSTLELGDSALYLCASSQEQGNMAKLFFGSGTQLSVL.

The genes are TRBV15 and TRBJ2-1, with D possibly matching TRBD1 (5 bases). This CDR3 has 14 residues. V dropped 4 bases and J dropped 7 bases, with 14 bases sitting between them. Germline-derived CDR1 and CDR2 are LNHNV and YYDKDF (reference sequence). CDR3 DNA sequence: TGTGCCACCAGCAAAAGGGGATCCATGAATGAGCAGTTCTTC. Its translation is CATSKRGSMNEQFF.

This clone has only one observation. V is TRBV18 and J is TRBJ2-1; no clear D gene. In germline, CDR1 is KGHSH, CDR2 LQKENI. Deletions cut 3 bases from V and 5 bases from J, with 14 bases between. The CDR3 spans 15 residues. The CDR3 loop is CASSPTNSYHNEQFF. The CDR3, as DNA: TGTGCCAGCTCACCTACTAACTCGTACCACAATGAGCAGTTCTTC.

The V and J genes are TRBV7-2 and TRBJ2-3, with TRBD2 as a possible D gene (5 bases). The CDR3 runs 13 residues. The germline V gene encodes CDR1 SGHTA and CDR2 FQGNSA. The ends were cut back, 6 bases at V and 4 bases at J, with 11 bases in the middle. Written as DNA, the CDR3 is TGTGCCAGCAGTCGGGATTGGTCAGATACGCAGTATTTT. Its translation: CASSRDWSDTQYF.

The chain recombines TRBV5-6 with TRBJ1-6; no definite D call. The CDR3 runs to 15 residues. The V gene's germline CDR1 is SGHDT and CDR2 YYEEEE. Trimming took off 1 base at V and 7 bases at J, with 12 bases between the two ends. CDR3 coding DNA: TGTGCCAGCAGCTTGTCCGTAATTCGGAATTCACCCCTCCACTTT. This translates into CASSLSVIRNSPLHF.

V is TRBV5-4 and J is TRBJ1-1; the match to TRBD1 covers 8 bases. The length of the CDR3 is 15 residues. Germline V gene lookup returns CDR1 SGHNT and CDR2 YYREEE (reference sequence). J gave up 3 bases and V 4 bases, and 8 bases lay outside the gene matches. The CDR3 DNA sequence: TGTGCCAGCAGCCCGACTGGACAGGGTTACACTGAAGCTTTCTTT. This sequence encodes CASSPTGQGYTEAFF. The variable domain in full, with the rest retrieved from reference TRBV5-4 and TRBJ1-1, is ETGVTQSPTHLIKTRGQQVTLRCSSQSGHNTVSWYQQALGQGPQFIFQYYREEENGRGNFPPRFSGLQFPNYSSELNVNALELDDSALYLCASSPTGQGYTEAFFGQGTRLTVV.

The chain is built from TRBV19 and TRBJ1-1; D is unclear. The CDR3 covers 14 residues. The germline V gene has CDR1 LNHDA and CDR2 SQIVND (reference sequence). V lost 5 bases to trimming and J lost 1 base, with 11 bases between them. In DNA form, the CDR3 reads TGTGCCAGTAGTCAGAAGTCGAAGAACACTGAAGCTTTCTTT. Protein sequence: CASSQKSKNTEAFF.